This T cell receptor (beta chain) was recovered during a study of T cells in Graves' hyperthyroidism and ophthalmopathy. This CDR3 comprises 17 residues. The trim removed 4 bases at V and 2 bases at J, leaving 9 bases unmatched. From RNA transcripts, TCR beta CDR3 regions were amplified. With the HTBI primer set, the TCR CDR3 went through a first round of RT-PCR. TCRdb processed the multiplex PCR reads anew with MiXCR; each CDR3 protein has one entry. The data hold over 700,000 distinct CDR3 sequences, with just over 35% observed a single time. The sequencing sample was made of blood. J is TRBJ1-5 and V is TRBV12-3 or TRBV12-4, with 9 nucleotides matching TRBD1. This receptor was obtained from a woman in her 40s with Graves' hyperthyroidism. CDR3 sequence reads: CASSSSRGQGRNQPQHF. The CDR3 region has the DNA TGTGCCAGCAGTTCCAGTAGGGGACAGGGTCGCAATCAGCCCCAGCATTTT.